This T cell receptor (beta chain) was profiled in a study of cytomegalovirus exposure and HLA in healthy donors. The donors were members of the validation cohort, which comprised 90 to 150 subjects and was separate from the first cohort of some 680 subjects. Details on this clone: The antigen is not known.

TCRdb keeps only in-frame clones here, not all; method: immunoSEQ multiplex PCR. The sample carries 150,000 to 200,000 clones, around nine tenths recorded once. Study-wide results and caveats: The classifier reportedly diagnosed cytomegalovirus status with high specificity and sensitivity. The study designated 150 or so TCR beta chains cytomegalovirus-associated.

Material for sequencing was PBMCs. The TCR was taken from a man aged 18 to 29 in good health and CMV-seropositive.

CDR3 protein: CASSLWYGEQSSTDTQYF. The CDR3 DNA reads TGCGCCAGCAGCTTATGGTACGGGGAGCAATCTAGCACAGATACGCAGTATTTT. The chain combines TRBV5-1 with TRBJ2-3; D possibly corresponds to TRBD2 (5 bases). This CDR3 contains 18 residues. Germline V gives CDR1 SGHRS, CDR2 YFSETQ. V lost 2 bases and J 0 bases, leaving 19 bases between the germline ends.